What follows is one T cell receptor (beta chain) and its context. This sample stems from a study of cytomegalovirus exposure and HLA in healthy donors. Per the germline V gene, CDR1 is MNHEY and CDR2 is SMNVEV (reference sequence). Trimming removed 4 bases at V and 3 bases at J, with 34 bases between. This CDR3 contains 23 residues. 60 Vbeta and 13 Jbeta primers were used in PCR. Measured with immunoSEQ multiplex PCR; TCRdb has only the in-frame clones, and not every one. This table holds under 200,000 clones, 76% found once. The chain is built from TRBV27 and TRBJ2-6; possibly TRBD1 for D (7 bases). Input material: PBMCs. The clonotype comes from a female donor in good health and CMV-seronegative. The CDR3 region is CASSYSIRSLGNRGLYGANVLTF. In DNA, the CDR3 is TGTGCCAGCAGTTATTCAATTCGAAGTTTGGGTAACAGGGGACTTTATGGGGCCAACGTCCTGACTTTC. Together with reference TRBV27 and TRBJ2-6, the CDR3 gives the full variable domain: EAQVTQNPRYLITVTGKKLTVTCSQNMNHEYMSWYRQDPGLGLRQIYYSMNVEVTDKGDVPEGYKVSRKEKRNFPLILESPSPNQTSLYFCASSYSIRSLGNRGLYGANVLTFGAGSRLTVL.